These 20 T cell receptor beta chains were sequenced from one sample in a study of T cells in localized non-small cell lung cancer. Libraries were prepared by immunoSEQ multiplex PCR; TCRdb keeps only in-frame clonotypes and omits some of them. The sample has approximately 31,000 clones, around four fifths seen once. This sample comprised peripheral blood, obtained before any cancer treatment. Receptor source: a male donor aged 60 or over with stage II squamous cell lung carcinoma.

A few counts support this clone. The V call is TRBV4-1, the J call TRBJ1-2; TRBD1 aligns across 7 bases. V shed 4 bases, J shed 5 bases, and the junction held 10 bases outside the gene matches. There are 15 residues in the CDR3. Germline loops: CDR1 MGHRA, CDR2 YSYEKL. As DNA, the CDR3 is TGCGCCAGCAGCCCATCCGCCGACAGGGAATATGGCTACACCTTC. Translated, it gives CASSPSADREYGYTF.

The chain is built from TRBV5-1 and TRBJ2-1; possibly TRBD2 for D (5 bases). Germline CDR1 reads SGHRS; CDR2 reads YFSETQ. V was shortened by 1 base and J by 3 bases, with 8 bases between the two germline ends. The CDR3 consists of 14 residues. DNA of the CDR3: TGCGCCAGCAGCTTGCCGGAGGTCTACAATGAGCAGTTCTTC. Translating it yields CASSLPEVYNEQFF.

The V gene is TRBV15, the J gene TRBJ1-6; D is undetermined. The germline gives CDR1 LNHNV, CDR2 YYDKDF (reference sequence). The CDR3 loop spans 16 amino acids. The ends were cut back, 0 bases at V and 7 bases at J, with 13 bases in the middle. CDR3 region: CATSRDPTGSNSPLHF. CDR3 sequence (DNA): TGTGCCACCAGCAGAGATCCAACCGGGAGCAATTCACCCCTCCACTTT.

This clone is a singleton in its sample. The chain recombines TRBV7-9 with TRBJ2-5; no firm D call. V was clipped by 4 bases and J by 6 bases, with 12 bases between them. CDR3 length: 13 amino acids. CDR1 and CDR2 (germline): SEHNR, FQNEAQ (reference sequence). This chain's CDR3 is CASSSPYSQTQYF. DNA for the CDR3: TGTGCCAGCAGCTCACCGTACAGCCAGACCCAGTACTTC.

This chain joins TRBV5-1 and TRBJ2-5; 7 nucleotides align to TRBD1. J lost 1 base, V lost 4 bases, and 4 bases had no gene match. This CDR3 region has 14 residues. The germline V gene encodes CDR1 SGHRS and CDR2 YFSETQ. The DNA for the CDR3 is TGCGCCAGCAGCCCTGGGACAGCCCAAGAGACCCAGTACTTC. Residues: CASSPGTAQETQYF.

A remark on this clone: Other DNA sequences in the same sample also yield this CDR3. CDR3 DNA: TGCGCCAGCAGCTTGGGGGGAGATACGCAGTATTTT. It is translated as CASSLGGDTQYF. The chain employs TRBV5-1 and TRBJ2-3; D unresolved. CDR3 length: 12 amino acids. V was clipped by 0 bases and J by 5 bases, with 4 bases between them. Germline V gene data show CDR1 as SGHRS and CDR2 as YFSETQ.

The chain is built from TRBV28 and TRBJ1-3; D unclear. The V end was cut by 4 bases, the J end by 0 bases, with 4 bases between. The length of the CDR3 is 13 residues. Germline V gives CDR1 MDHEN, CDR2 SYDVKM. The CDR3 spells CASSSRSGNTIYF. The DNA for the CDR3 is TGTGCCAGCAGTTCCCGCTCTGGAAACACCATATATTTT.

This chain joins TRBV4-1 and TRBJ2-1, with D tentatively TRBD1 or TRBD2 (5 bases each). This CDR3 is 14 amino acids long. In germline, CDR1 is MGHRA, CDR2 YSYEKL. V lost 1 base and J lost 7, with 11 bases in between. The CDR3 spells CASSQGGPGNEQFF. CDR3 DNA: TGCGCCAGCAGCCAAGGGGGCCCGGGGAATGAGCAGTTCTTC.

V is TRBV7-2 and J is TRBJ2-2; D might be TRBD1 (6 bases). The CDR3 contains 16 residues. Trimming shortened V by 0 bases and J by 5 bases, and 13 bases separated the two germline ends. The germline gives CDR1 SGHTA, CDR2 FQGNSA. This chain's CDR3 is CASSLAQGPGTGELFF. The CDR3 nucleotides are TGTGCCAGCAGCTTAGCGCAGGGGCCGGGGACCGGGGAGCTGTTTTTT.

The rearrangement joins TRBV7-9 to TRBJ2-1; 9 bases align to TRBD2. V lost 2 bases to trimming and J lost 6 bases; unmatched junction nucleotides: 5. CDR3 size: 15 residues. The germline V gene has CDR1 SEHNR and CDR2 FQNEAQ (reference sequence). The CDR3 region is CASSLIGLAFNEQFF. The CDR3 region has the DNA TGTGCCAGCAGCTTAATCGGACTAGCGTTCAATGAGCAGTTCTTC. Complete variable domain (other parts from reference TRBV7-9 and TRBJ2-1): DTGVSQNPRHKITKRGQNVTFRCDPISEHNRLYWYRQTLGQGPEFLTYFQNEAQLEKSRLLSDRFSAERPKGSFSTLEIQRTEQGDSAMYLCASSLIGLAFNEQFFGPGTRLTVL.

This chain uses TRBV4-2 with TRBJ2-3, with D possibly being TRBD1 (5 bases). V dropped 0 bases and J dropped 0 bases, with 10 bases sitting between them. The CDR3 covers 16 residues. CDR1 is LGHNA and CDR2 is YNFKEQ in the germline V gene. CDR3 region: CASSQDRTLSTDTQYF. The CDR3 DNA reads TGTGCCAGCAGCCAAGACCGGACACTAAGCACAGATACGCAGTATTTT.

The V call is TRBV28, the J call TRBJ1-1; D is undetermined. This CDR3 comprises 12 residues. Germline values: CDR1 MDHEN, CDR2 SYDVKM. Trimming took 3 bases from V and 8 from J, leaving 10 bases between them. The DNA of the CDR3 is TGTGCCAGCAGTTTGGGTCATCTAGAAGCTTTCTTT. Protein sequence: CASSLGHLEAFF.

This rearrangement joins TRBV19 to TRBJ1-5; possibly TRBD1 for D (5 bases). This CDR3 has 16 amino acids. Germline values: CDR1 LNHDA, CDR2 SQIVND (reference sequence). The V end was cut by 5 bases, the J end by 1 base, with 15 bases between. Written as DNA, the CDR3 is TGTGCCAGTAGTCTAGTCGGGGGTTTAAGCAATCAGCCCCAGCATTTT. The encoded protein is CASSLVGGLSNQPQHF.

The chain employs TRBV2 and TRBJ1-2, with 11 nucleotides matching TRBD1. Germline trimming cut 6 bases from V and 3 bases from J; bases unmatched to any gene: 0. This CDR3 spans 13 amino acids. Germline-derived CDR1 and CDR2 are SNHLY and FYNNEI. CDR3 nucleotides: TGTGCCAGCAGGGGACAGGGGGACTATGGCTACACCTTC. Protein: CASRGQGDYGYTF.

The chain couples TRBV15 to TRBJ2-3; 7 bases line up with TRBD2. Losses at the gene ends were 7 bases for V and 0 bases for J; bases not matched to a gene: 1. This CDR3 contains 13 residues. Germline V gene sequence: CDR1 LNHNV, CDR2 YYDKDF (reference sequence). The CDR3 protein is CATTSGSTDTQYF. Written as DNA, the CDR3 is TGTGCCACCACTAGCGGTAGCACAGATACGCAGTATTTT.

This chain links TRBV9 with TRBJ1-5; 7 bases agree with TRBD1. The CDR3 extends over 15 amino acids. CDR1 is SGDLS, CDR2 YYNGEE, per germline. V lost 4 bases and J lost 0; bases outside the gene matches: 4. The CDR3 bases are TGTGCCAGCAGCCCAGGGGGTTATAGCAATCAGCCCCAGCATTTT. Translating it yields CASSPGGYSNQPQHF.

The chain has TRBV5-1 and TRBJ2-3, with 11 bases fitting TRBD2. Germline values: CDR1 SGHRS, CDR2 YFSETQ. The CDR3 loop spans 14 amino acids. The V gene end was trimmed by 5 bases and the J gene end by 6 bases; junction bases not matched to a gene: 5. The CDR3 DNA reads as TGCGCCAGCAGTTTAGCGGGAGGGCAGGATACGCAGTATTTT. Its translation: CASSLAGGQDTQYF.

V and J are TRBV2 and TRBJ2-1, with a tentative D call TRBD1 (5 bases). There are 13 residues in the CDR3. Germline lookup yields CDR1 SNHLY and CDR2 FYNNEI. The V end was cut by 4 bases, the J end by 7 bases, with 11 bases between. CDR3 bases: TGTGCCAGCAGTGGGGGCAGGGTGAATGAGCAGTTCTTC. It is translated as CASSGGRVNEQFF.

The V call is TRBV13, the J call TRBJ1-1; D unresolved. Trimming took off 5 bases at V and 6 bases at J, with 7 bases between the two ends. Germline V gives CDR1 PRHDT, CDR2 FYEKMQ (reference sequence). CDR3 length: 11 amino acids. The CDR3 bases are TGTGCCAGCAGCCAAGTCGCTGAAGCTTTCTTT. This codes for CASSQVAEAFF. The entire variable domain, with the rest obtained from reference TRBV13 and TRBJ1-1, is as follows: AAGVIQSPRHLIKEKRETATLKCYPIPRHDTVYWYQQGPGQDPQFLISFYEKMQSDKGSIPDRFSAQQFSDYHSELNMSSLELGDSALYFCASSQVAEAFFGQGTRLTVV.

This sequence joins TRBV27 and TRBJ2-7; D remains ambiguous. Germline assignment: CDR1 MNHEY and CDR2 SMNVEV (reference sequence). The CDR3 contains 14 residues. V lost 4 bases to trimming and J lost 0 bases, with 10 bases between them. The CDR3 here is CASSSGPYSYEQYF. The DNA for the CDR3 is TGTGCCAGCAGTTCCGGACCGTACTCCTACGAGCAGTACTTC.